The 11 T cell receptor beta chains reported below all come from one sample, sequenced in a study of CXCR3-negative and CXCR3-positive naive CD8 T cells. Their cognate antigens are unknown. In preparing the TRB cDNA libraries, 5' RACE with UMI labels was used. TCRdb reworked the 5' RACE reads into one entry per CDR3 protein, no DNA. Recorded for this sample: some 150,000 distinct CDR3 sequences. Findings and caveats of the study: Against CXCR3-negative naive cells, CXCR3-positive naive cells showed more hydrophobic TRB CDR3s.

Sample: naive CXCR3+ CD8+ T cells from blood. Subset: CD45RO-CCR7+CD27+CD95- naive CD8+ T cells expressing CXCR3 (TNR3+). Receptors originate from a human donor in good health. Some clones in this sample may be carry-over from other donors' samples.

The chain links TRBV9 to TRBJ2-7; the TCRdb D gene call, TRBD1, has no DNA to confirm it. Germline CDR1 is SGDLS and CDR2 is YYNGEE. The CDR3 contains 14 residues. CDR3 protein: CASSVVPGADEQYF.

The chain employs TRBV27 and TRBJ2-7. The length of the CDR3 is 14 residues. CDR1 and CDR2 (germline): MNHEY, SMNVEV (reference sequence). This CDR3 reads CASSFDRGSYEQYF.

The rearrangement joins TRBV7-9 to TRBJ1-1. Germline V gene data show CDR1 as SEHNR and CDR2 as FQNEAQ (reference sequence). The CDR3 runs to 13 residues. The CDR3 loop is CASSPETNTEAFF.

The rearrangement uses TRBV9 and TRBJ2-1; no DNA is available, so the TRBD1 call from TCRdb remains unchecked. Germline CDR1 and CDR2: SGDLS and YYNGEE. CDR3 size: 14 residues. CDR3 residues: CASSDEKQGNEQFF.

CDR3 sequence reads: CASSQDRGAANVFQETQYF. The V gene is TRBV3-1, the J gene TRBJ2-5; as DNA is missing, the TRBD1 call by TCRdb cannot be tested. The CDR3 is 19 residues long. Germline CDR1 is LGHDT and CDR2 is YNNKEL (reference sequence).

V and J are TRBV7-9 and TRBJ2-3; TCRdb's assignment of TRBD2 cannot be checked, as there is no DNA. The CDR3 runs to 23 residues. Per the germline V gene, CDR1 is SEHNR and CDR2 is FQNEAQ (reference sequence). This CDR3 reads CASSYAGLAAPKPLPRYPDTQYF.

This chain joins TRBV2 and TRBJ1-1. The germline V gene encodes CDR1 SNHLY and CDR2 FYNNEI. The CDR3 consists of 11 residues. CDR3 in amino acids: CASLGNTEAFF.

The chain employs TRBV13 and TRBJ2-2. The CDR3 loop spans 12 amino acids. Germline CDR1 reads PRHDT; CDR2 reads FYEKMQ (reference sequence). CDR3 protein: CASSLETGELFF.

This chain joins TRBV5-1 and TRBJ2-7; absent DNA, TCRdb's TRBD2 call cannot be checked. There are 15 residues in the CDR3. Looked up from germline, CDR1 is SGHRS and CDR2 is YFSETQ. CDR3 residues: CASSEWEGGSFEQYF.

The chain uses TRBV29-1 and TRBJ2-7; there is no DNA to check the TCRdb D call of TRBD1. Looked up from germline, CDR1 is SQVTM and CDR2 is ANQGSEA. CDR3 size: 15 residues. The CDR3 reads CSVKAWTGDNYEQYF.

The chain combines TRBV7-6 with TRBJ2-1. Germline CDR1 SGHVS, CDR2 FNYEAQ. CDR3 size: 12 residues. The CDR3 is CASSLSWDEQFF.